This passage covers 25 T cell receptor beta chains from one sample sequenced in a study of Ad26.COV2.S vaccination and SARS-CoV-2 variants. The method was immunoSEQ multiplex PCR; TCRdb's version includes in-frame clones alone and lacks a portion of them. The table lists roughly 400,000 clones, 90% of them singletons. Indicated treatment: roughly 19 received Ad26.COV2.S at low or high dose, single or two shots; about 5 received placebo; per-sample allocation not given. All samples were drawn on day 63, counting from the first vaccine or placebo injection. Source: peripheral blood, taken in a trial of Ad26.COV2.S vaccine versus placebo. The receptor set was obtained from a person between 18 and 60 years old who received the Ad26.COV2.S COVID-19 vaccine or a placebo.

This clone was found once. CDR3: CASSPAAGPDNEQFF. CDR3 nucleotide sequence: TGTGCCAGCAGTCCAGCGGCGGGGCCTGACAATGAGCAGTTCTTC. The chain uses TRBV28 and TRBJ2-1; weak D call: TRBD2 (6 bases). Germline-derived CDR1 and CDR2 are MDHEN and SYDVKM. Trimming pared 5 bases from V and 5 bases from J, leaving 16 bases between. This CDR3 region has 15 residues.

The chain recombines TRBV7-8 with TRBJ2-3; a weak D match, TRBD2 (6 bases). With 2 bases removed from V and 5 bases from J, the gap between germline ends came to 17 bases. This CDR3 region has 16 residues. Germline lookup yields CDR1 SGHVS and CDR2 FQNEAQ. The CDR3 DNA follows: TGTGCCAGCAGCTTACGTACCGGGAGTGGGGGAGATACGCAGTATTTT. Its protein product is CASSLRTGSGGDTQYF.

This clone was seen more than once but under ten times. The chain carries TRBV4-1 and TRBJ1-5; 9 positions match TRBD1. Trimming took 0 bases from V and 2 from J; bases not matched to a gene: 2. Germline values: CDR1 MGHRA, CDR2 YSYEKL. This CDR3 is 16 amino acids long. The CDR3 protein is CASSQETGGGNQPQHF. CDR3 DNA sequence: TGCGCCAGCAGCCAAGAGACAGGGGGAGGCAATCAGCCCCAGCATTTT.

This sequence joins TRBV10-3 and TRBJ2-1, with 8 bases matching TRBD2. The length of the CDR3 is 15 residues. Per germline, CDR1 ENHRY and CDR2 SYGVKD. Losses at the gene ends were 6 bases for V and 8 bases for J; bases not matched to a gene: 12. This chain's CDR3 is CAIRMTSVGGDEQFF. The CDR3 DNA reads TGTGCCATCAGGATGACTAGCGTCGGCGGGGATGAGCAGTTCTTC.

A few counts support this clone. DNA of the CDR3: TGTGCCAGCAGCCAACGGGCAGGGCGGACAGATACGCAGTATTTT. It specifies CASSQRAGRTDTQYF. The chain joins TRBV3-1 (or the pseudogene TRBV3-2) to TRBJ2-3, with a tentative D call TRBD1 (5 bases). Germline-derived CDR1 and CDR2 are LGHDT and YNNKEL (reference sequence). The CDR3 sequence is 15 residues long. V lost 2 bases, J lost 3 bases, and 12 bases lay in between.

The rearrangement links TRBV5-1 to TRBJ2-6; no definite D call. Germline assignment: CDR1 SGHRS and CDR2 YFSETQ. Trimming took off 4 bases at V and 0 bases at J, with 5 bases between the two ends. There are 14 residues in the CDR3. The CDR3 is CASSVSSGANVLTF. The CDR3 DNA follows: TGCGCCAGCAGCGTCTCCTCTGGGGCCAACGTCCTGACTTTC.

The chain combines TRBV28 with TRBJ2-7, with a possible D match to TRBD1 (7 bases). The CDR3 is 13 residues long. The V gene's germline CDR1 is MDHEN and CDR2 SYDVKM. Trimming took 8 bases from V and 4 from J, leaving 15 bases between them. The CDR3 loop reads CASGRPGGYEQYF. The CDR3 nucleotides read TGTGCCAGCGGGCGGCCAGGGGGGTACGAGCAGTACTTC.

The gene calls are TRBV7-9 and TRBJ2-2; D is ambiguous. In germline, CDR1 is SEHNR, CDR2 FQNEAQ (reference sequence). The CDR3 sequence is 15 residues long. V was pared by 4 bases and J by 1 base, with 10 bases between. CDR3 sequence reads: CASSSTVENTGELFF. In nucleotides, the CDR3 is TGTGCCAGCAGCTCTACGGTCGAGAACACCGGGGAGCTGTTTTTT.

This chain uses TRBV14 with TRBJ1-2, with a tentative D call TRBD1 (5 bases). The length of the CDR3 is 13 residues. The V gene lost 0 bases and the J gene lost 8 bases, with 10 bases spanning the gap. CDR1 is SGHDN, CDR2 FVKESK, per germline. The CDR3 coding sequence is TGTGCCAGCAGCCAAGATCTAGGGGACGGCTACACCTTC. This encodes CASSQDLGDGYTF.

For this clone: The same CDR3 also results from other DNA sequences found in this sample. The V call is TRBV11-2, the J call TRBJ2-2; D is undetermined. Trimming shortened V by 1 base and J by 4 bases, and 10 bases separated the two germline ends. The CDR3 extends over 15 amino acids. Germline values: CDR1 SGHAT, CDR2 FQNNGV. The CDR3 here is CASSLGTTSTGELFF. The CDR3 nucleotides read TGTGCCAGCAGCTTAGGGACCACCTCCACCGGGGAGCTGTTTTTT. Variable domain in full (rest from reference TRBV11-2 and TRBJ2-2): EAGVAQSPRYKIIEKRQSVAFWCNPISGHATLYWYQQILGQGPKLLIQFQNNGVVDDSQLPKDRFSAERLKGVDSTLKIQPAKLEDSAVYLCASSLGTTSTGELFFGEGSRLTVL.

The chain employs TRBV24-1 and TRBJ2-1; D gene ambiguous. CDR3 length equals 12 residues. Per germline, CDR1 KGHDR and CDR2 SFDVKD. Trimming cost V 0 bases and J 8 bases, with 4 bases left between them. CDR3 protein: CATSDLVDEQFF. CDR3 DNA: TGTGCCACCAGTGATTTGGTGGATGAGCAGTTCTTC.

The rearrangement uses TRBV7-8 and TRBJ2-7; 9 bases align to TRBD2. V was clipped by 6 bases and J by 5 bases; unmatched bases: 5. In germline, CDR1 is SGHVS, CDR2 FQNEAQ. The CDR3 has 13 residues. CDR3 DNA sequence: TGTGCCAGCAGGAGGGCTAGCGGGAACGAGCAGTACTTC. Translation gives CASRRASGNEQYF.

The count of this clone is one. This sequence joins TRBV15 and TRBJ2-5; 7 bases match TRBD1. V shed 5 bases, J shed 1 base, and the junction held 4 bases outside the gene matches. The CDR3 consists of 14 residues. CDR1 LNHNV and CDR2 YYDKDF come from the germline V gene (reference sequence). Here the CDR3 reads CATSLDRVQETQYF. In DNA form, the CDR3 reads TGTGCCACCAGCCTCGACAGGGTCCAAGAGACCCAGTACTTC.

J is TRBJ2-7 and V is TRBV5-1, with a tentative D call TRBD1 (6 bases). The CDR3 consists of 15 residues. Germline values: CDR1 SGHRS, CDR2 YFSETQ. Trimming took off 4 bases at V and 3 bases at J, with 17 bases between the two ends. CDR3 residues: CASSPLTTGFYEQYF. In DNA, the CDR3 is TGCGCCAGCAGCCCCTTAACGACAGGATTCTACGAGCAGTACTTC.

This clone appeared a single time. The gene calls are TRBV7-2 and TRBJ2-7; 9 nucleotides line up with TRBD2. Germline loops: CDR1 SGHTA, CDR2 FQGNSA. The V and J ends lost 3 bases and 4 bases, in that order; junction bases with no gene match: 7. The CDR3 has 15 amino acids. CDR3 nucleotide sequence: TGTGCCAGCAGCTTGGCGGGAGGGCGTGGATACGAGCAGTACTTC. Encoded protein: CASSLAGGRGYEQYF.

The V and J genes are TRBV19 and TRBJ1-1; D is ambiguous. CDR1 is LNHDA, CDR2 SQIVND, per germline (reference sequence). CDR3 length: 14 amino acids. V was pared by 4 bases and J by 1 base, with 10 bases between. CDR3 region: CASSTDGGNTEAFF. The CDR3 DNA follows: TGTGCCAGTAGTACCGACGGCGGGAACACTGAAGCTTTCTTT.

This chain joins TRBV2 and TRBJ2-3; D uncertain. V lost 6 bases to trimming and J lost 1 base, with 8 bases between them. CDR3 length: 13 amino acids. In germline, CDR1 is SNHLY, CDR2 FYNNEI. DNA of the CDR3: TGTGCCAGCAGGGGCGCCCGCACAGATACGCAGTATTTT. Its translation is CASRGARTDTQYF.

This rearrangement joins TRBV10-3 to TRBJ2-7, with TRBD1 identical over 8 bases. The CDR3 spans 15 residues. Germline CDR1 is ENHRY and CDR2 is SYGVKD. Unmatched junction bases numbered 9, after V lost 4 bases and J lost 4 bases. CDR3 coding DNA: TGTGCCATCAGTGTTGGGACAGGTAGGCGTTACGAGCAGTACTTC. It codes for CAISVGTGRRYEQYF.

The chain is built from TRBV6-5 and TRBJ1-1; no firm D call. V lost 2 bases to trimming and J lost 5 bases, with 3 bases between them. This CDR3 spans 11 amino acids. Germline CDR1 is MNHEY and CDR2 is SVGAGI. This CDR3 reads CASSYGTEAFF. The DNA for the CDR3 is TGTGCCAGCAGTTACGGAACTGAAGCTTTCTTT.

The V call is TRBV7-6, the J call TRBJ2-1; 7 nucleotides match TRBD2. The V and J ends lost 0 bases and 6 bases, in that order; junction bases with no gene match: 5. In germline, CDR1 is SGHVS, CDR2 FNYEAQ. The length of the CDR3 is 15 residues. CDR3 protein: CASSLASGMSNEQFF. CDR3 nucleotides: TGTGCCAGCAGCTTAGCCAGCGGGATGAGCAATGAGCAGTTCTTC.

This chain joins TRBV7-2 and TRBJ1-4; weak D call: TRBD1 (5 bases). CDR3 size: 14 residues. V dropped 5 bases and J dropped 5 bases, with 12 bases sitting between them. Germline values: CDR1 SGHTA, CDR2 FQGNSA. The CDR3 DNA sequence: TGTGCCAGCAGCCCGGACACCGCAAATGAAAAACTGTTTTTT. Protein sequence: CASSPDTANEKLFF. Looking up the rest from reference TRBV7-2 and TRBJ1-4 gives the full variable domain: GAGVSQSPSNKVTEKGKDVELRCDPISGHTALYWYRQSLGQGLEFLIYFQGNSAPDKSGLPSDRFSAERTGGSVSTLTIQRTQQEDSAVYLCASSPDTANEKLFFGSGTQLSVL.

J is TRBJ2-2 and V is TRBV7-2; D is perhaps TRBD1 (6 bases). The CDR3 has 16 amino acids. V was trimmed by 5 bases and J by 4 bases, leaving 17 bases between them. Germline loops: CDR1 SGHTA, CDR2 FQGNSA. The CDR3 nucleotides read TGTGCCAGCAGCCCAATCTCAGGGGCGCCCACCGGGGAGCTGTTTTTT. Translated, it gives CASSPISGAPTGELFF.

As concerns this clone: This specimen includes other DNA sequences encoding the same CDR3. This chain joins TRBV10-3 and TRBJ2-3, with a tentative D call TRBD2 (6 bases). CDR1 and CDR2 (germline): ENHRY, SYGVKD. The CDR3 has 14 amino acids. Deletions cut 3 bases from V and 0 bases from J, with 7 bases between. CDR3: CAISDGTSTDTQYF. In nucleotides, the CDR3 is TGTGCCATCAGTGATGGGACTAGCACAGATACGCAGTATTTT.

This chain uses TRBV9 with TRBJ2-3, with 10 bases that match TRBD2. Looked up from germline, CDR1 is SGDLS and CDR2 is YYNGEE. The CDR3 is made up of 16 amino acids. V dropped 4 bases and J dropped 3; count of bases not matched to a gene: 8. The CDR3 loop is CASSFSSGRTTDTQYF. As DNA, the CDR3 is TGTGCCAGCAGCTTCTCTAGCGGGAGAACGACAGATACGCAGTATTTT.

This clone was detected once. The DNA is left out, because the CDR3 cannot be placed on it with certainty; the CDR3 is given as TCRdb lists it. The chain recombines TRBV28 with TRBJ2-7; whether TRBD1, the table's D call, matches the DNA was not checked. The CDR3 is 18 residues long, ends included. Germline assignment: CDR1 MDHEN and CDR2 SYDVKM. CDR3 sequence: CASSFGPGYGSLLGEQYF.